This T cell receptor (beta chain) is from a study of neurological immune-mediated disorders. This CDR3 region has 18 residues. Trimming at V came to 0 bases and at J to 1 base, leaving 12 bases not matched to a gene. Germline loops: CDR1 SGDLS, CDR2 YYNGEE. From 15-18 subjects, each sequencing run yielded over 170 million TCR-beta sequences. In TCRdb, the 5' RACE reads were re-called with MiXCR into one record per CDR3 protein. The repertoire holds 55,000 to 65,000 distinct CDR3 sequences, with around 10% as singletons. Points from the study as a whole: The absence of any CDR3 amino acid sequence shared by expanded clones across subjects suggests that repertoires were private in all groups. In HTLV-1-associated myelopathy, TCR clonal expansion was greatest, whereas multiple sclerosis had the least, falling below healthy controls.

In this sample, this clonotype turned up many times. Its target is unknown. As for time point: longitudinal time-point 1 (baseline). The sample taken for sequencing was PBMCs. The source of this sequence is a male donor with HTLV-1-associated myelopathy (HAM/TSP). This chain links TRBV9 with TRBJ1-1; 7 nucleotides agree with TRBD1. CDR3 sequence (DNA): TGTGCCAGCAGCGTAGGGTGGGGTAAAGGGGACAGGAACACTGAAGCTTTCTTT. Its translation is CASSVGWGKGDRNTEAFF.